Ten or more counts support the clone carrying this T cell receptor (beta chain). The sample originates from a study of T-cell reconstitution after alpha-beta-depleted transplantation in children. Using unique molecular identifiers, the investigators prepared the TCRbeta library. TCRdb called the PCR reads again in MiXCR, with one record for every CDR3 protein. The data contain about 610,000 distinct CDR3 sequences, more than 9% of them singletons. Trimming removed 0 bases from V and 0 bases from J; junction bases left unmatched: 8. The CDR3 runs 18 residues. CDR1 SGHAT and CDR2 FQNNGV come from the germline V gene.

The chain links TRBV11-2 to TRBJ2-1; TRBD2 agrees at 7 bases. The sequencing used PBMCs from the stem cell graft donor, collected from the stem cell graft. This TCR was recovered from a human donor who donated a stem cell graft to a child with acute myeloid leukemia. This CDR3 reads CASSLDRGRGPSYNEQFF. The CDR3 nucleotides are TGTGCCAGCAGCTTAGATCGGGGGAGGGGACCCTCCTACAATGAGCAGTTCTTC.